This entry features one TCR beta chain sequence. Its antigen remains unidentified. This sample was included in a study of shared clonotypes between healthy human individuals. The wider study: Ranging from 18 to 49 in age, donors were two women and three men. Three CD4 naive, three CD4 memory, two CD8 naive and one CD8 memory plate were used per donor.

CD8 cells classed as naive were CD45RO-negative and positively selected for CCR7, excluding terminally differentiated effector memory CD45RA+ cells. The protocol was immunoSEQ multiplex PCR, while the TCRdb copy is restricted to in-frame clones and leaves out a portion. The sample yields 650,000 to 800,000 clones, 92% seen once. Study-wide results and limits: Measured sharing among donors was expected to vary with sequencing depth.

Deletions cut 0 bases from V and 5 bases from J, with 8 bases between. This CDR3 has 13 amino acids. Germline values: CDR1 SGHNT, CDR2 YYREEE (reference sequence). This sequence was found in a man aged 30 to 39 in good health. The specimen was naive CD8+ T cells sorted from blood. The rearrangement joins TRBV5-4 to TRBJ1-2; D remains ambiguous. The DNA of the CDR3 is TGTGCCAGCAGCTTGGAGAGGGATTATGGCTACACCTTC. Amino acid sequence: CASSLERDYGYTF.